This TCR beta chain stems from a study of blood T cells in healthy people across ages. Deletions cut 3 bases from V and 2 bases from J, with 10 bases between. CDR3 length equals 14 residues. The germline gives CDR1 ENHRY, CDR2 SYGVKD. In its sample, this clonotype was seen a few times. The antigen is undetermined. The study's findings and limits: Investigators viewed diversity estimates from one million T cells as underestimates, the study reported.

It was with a sample-barcoded 5' primer and a J-beta primer mix that a second PCR of roughly 7 to 12 cycles was run. Each CDR3 protein gets one entry after TCRdb re-called the 5' RACE reads with MiXCR. This sample has some 1.4 million distinct CDR3 sequences, with approximately 42% found just once. This sequence originates from a woman under 30 in good health. The sequenced sample was blood. The chain combines TRBV10-3 with TRBJ2-5, with D unclear. CDR3: CAISDQAAQETQYF. CDR3 bases: TGTGCCATCAGTGACCAGGCGGCTCAAGAGACCCAGTACTTC.